A single sample is the source of the 2 T cell receptor beta chains below, sequenced in a study of CD8 T cells in Susac syndrome. With random hexamers, reverse transcription was performed on about 0.5 to 1 ug of RNA. TCRdb used MiXCR to reprocess the immunoSEQ multiplex PCR reads, holding one entry per CDR3 protein. The repertoire has around 140,000 distinct CDR3 sequences, 95% of them found once; the top ten carry 0.11%. What was sequenced was CD4+ T cells from PBMCs. Receptors were obtained from a human donor with multiple sclerosis.

This clonotype was picked up one time. The chain recombines TRBV4-1 with TRBJ2-7; D may match TRBD1 or TRBD2 (5 bases each). Deletions cut 3 bases from V and 2 bases from J, with 14 bases between. CDR1 is MGHRA, CDR2 YSYEKL, per germline. The CDR3 extends over 15 amino acids. Here the CDR3 DNA reads TGCGCCAGCAGCCACCCCGGGACCGGGGCCTACGAGCAGTACTTC. Protein sequence: CASSHPGTGAYEQYF.

This rearrangement joins TRBV3-1 to TRBJ2-5; D gene uncertain. The CDR3 runs to 13 residues. The V gene's germline CDR1 is LGHDT and CDR2 YNNKEL (reference sequence). V dropped 4 bases and J dropped 5 bases, with 11 bases sitting between them. The CDR3 region is CASSPLGRETQYF. In DNA, the CDR3 is TGTGCCAGCAGCCCCCTCGGTAGGGAGACCCAGTACTTC.